This T cell receptor (beta chain) was recovered during a study of cytomegalovirus exposure and HLA in healthy donors. Trimming took 8 bases from V and 0 from J, leaving 17 bases between them. Germline V lookup: CDR1 SQVTM, CDR2 ANQGSEA. This CDR3 comprises 15 residues. PCR involved 60 Vbeta and 13 Jbeta primers. The repertoire was sequenced with immunoSEQ multiplex PCR; TCRdb's copy has only in-frame clones and lacks some. Among 79,000 or so clones listed, 60% to 80% were seen once. The V call is TRBV29-1, the J call TRBJ2-1; D perhaps matches TRBD2 (7 bases). The sequence came from a woman in her forties in good health and CMV-seropositive. The sample was PBMCs. In nucleotides, the CDR3 is TGCAGCTCCCACGGGGGCGGGAGCTCCTACAATGAGCAGTTCTTC. Protein product: CSSHGGGSSYNEQFF.